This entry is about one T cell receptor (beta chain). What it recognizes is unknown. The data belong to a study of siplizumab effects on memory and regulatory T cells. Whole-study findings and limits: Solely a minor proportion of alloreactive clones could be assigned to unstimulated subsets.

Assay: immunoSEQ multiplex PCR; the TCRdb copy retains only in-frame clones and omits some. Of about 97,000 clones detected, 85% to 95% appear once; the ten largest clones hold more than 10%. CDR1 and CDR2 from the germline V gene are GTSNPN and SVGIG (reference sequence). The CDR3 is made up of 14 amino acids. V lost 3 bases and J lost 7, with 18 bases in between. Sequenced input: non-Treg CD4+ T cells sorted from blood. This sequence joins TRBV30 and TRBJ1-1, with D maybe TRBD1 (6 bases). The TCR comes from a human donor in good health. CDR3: CAWRWLGTNGEAFF. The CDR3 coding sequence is TGTGCCTGGAGATGGCTAGGGACAAACGGTGAAGCTTTCTTT.